This T cell receptor beta chain was documented in a study of Ad26.COV2.S vaccination and SARS-CoV-2 variants. As for the study in general: The COV1001 Ad26.COV2.S trial arm included the donor.

Concerning this clone itself: What it binds is unknown.

Described treatment: roughly 20 received Ad26.COV2.S at low or high dose, single or two shots; several received placebo; per-sample allocation not given. Specimens were obtained on day 63 following the first vaccine or placebo injection. Produced via immunoSEQ multiplex PCR; TCRdb's table is partial and in-frame only. This sample has around 340,000 clones, with approximately 86% found just once. Regarding the study as a whole: Breadth and depth estimates from TCRs may understate total T cell responses.

Trimming removed 1 base from V and 1 base from J, with 8 bases in between. The germline V gene encodes CDR1 SEHNR and CDR2 FQNEAQ (reference sequence). The CDR3 covers 14 residues. The sample in question was peripheral blood, obtained in a trial of Ad26.COV2.S vaccine versus placebo. This TCR came from a person aged 18-65 years who received the Ad26.COV2.S COVID-19 vaccine or a placebo. This chain links TRBV7-9 with TRBJ2-7; no reliable D call. In nucleotides, the CDR3 is TGTGCCAGCAGCTTAGAATCCCGATCCTACGAGCAGTACTTC. It specifies CASSLESRSYEQYF.